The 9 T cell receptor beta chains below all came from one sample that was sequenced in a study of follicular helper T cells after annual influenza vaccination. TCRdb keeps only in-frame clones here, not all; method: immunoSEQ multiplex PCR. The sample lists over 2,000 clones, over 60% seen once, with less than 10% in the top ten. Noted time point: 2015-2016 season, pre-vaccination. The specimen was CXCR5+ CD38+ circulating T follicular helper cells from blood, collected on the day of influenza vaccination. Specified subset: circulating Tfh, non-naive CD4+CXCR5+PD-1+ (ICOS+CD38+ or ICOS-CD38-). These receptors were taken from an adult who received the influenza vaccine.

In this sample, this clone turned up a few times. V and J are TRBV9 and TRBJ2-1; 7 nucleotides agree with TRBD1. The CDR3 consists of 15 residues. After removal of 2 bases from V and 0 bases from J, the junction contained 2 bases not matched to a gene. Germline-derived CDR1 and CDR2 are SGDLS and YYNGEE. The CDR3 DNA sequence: TGTGCCAGCAGCGTTGACAGGGCCTCCTACAATGAGCAGTTCTTC. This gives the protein CASSVDRASYNEQFF.

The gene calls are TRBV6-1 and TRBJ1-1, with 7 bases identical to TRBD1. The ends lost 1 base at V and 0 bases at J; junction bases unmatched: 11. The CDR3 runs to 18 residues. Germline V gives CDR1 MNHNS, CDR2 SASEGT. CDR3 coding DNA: TGTGCCAGCAGTGAAGGTCTGGCAGGGGGTATGCTGAACACTGAAGCTTTCTTT. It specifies CASSEGLAGGMLNTEAFF.

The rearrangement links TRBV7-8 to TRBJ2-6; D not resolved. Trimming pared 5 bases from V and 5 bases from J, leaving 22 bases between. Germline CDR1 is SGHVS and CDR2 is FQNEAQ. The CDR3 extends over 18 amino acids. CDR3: CASSGLTYPQSRANVLTF. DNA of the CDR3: TGTGCCAGCAGCGGTCTCACGTACCCACAAAGTCGGGCCAACGTCCTGACTTTC.

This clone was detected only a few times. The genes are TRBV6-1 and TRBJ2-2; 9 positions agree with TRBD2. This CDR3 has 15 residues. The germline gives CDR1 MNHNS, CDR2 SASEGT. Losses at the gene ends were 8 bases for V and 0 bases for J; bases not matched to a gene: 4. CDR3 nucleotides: TGTGCCAGCGGTAGCGGGAGCGCGAACACCGGGGAGCTGTTTTTT. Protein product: CASGSGSANTGELFF.

This CDR3 is CASSSSPGEVEAFF. The DNA of the CDR3 is TGTGCCAGCAGCTCCTCTCCAGGGGAGGTTGAAGCTTTCTTT. This sequence joins TRBV9 and TRBJ1-1; D possibly corresponds to TRBD1 (6 bases). The germline V gene has CDR1 SGDLS and CDR2 YYNGEE. The CDR3 extends over 14 amino acids. Trimming left V 4 bases short and J 7 bases short, with 17 bases between.

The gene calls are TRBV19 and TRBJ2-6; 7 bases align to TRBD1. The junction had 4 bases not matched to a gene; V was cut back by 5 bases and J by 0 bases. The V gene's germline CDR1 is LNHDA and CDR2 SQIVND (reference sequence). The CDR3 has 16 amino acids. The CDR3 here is CASSVNRGSGANVLTF. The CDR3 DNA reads TGTGCCAGTAGTGTGAACAGGGGCTCTGGGGCCAACGTCCTGACTTTC.

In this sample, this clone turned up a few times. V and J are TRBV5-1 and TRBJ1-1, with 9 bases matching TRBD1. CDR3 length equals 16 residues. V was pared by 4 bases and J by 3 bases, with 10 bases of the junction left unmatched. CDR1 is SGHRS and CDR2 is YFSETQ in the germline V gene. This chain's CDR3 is CASSETTGQGYTEAFF. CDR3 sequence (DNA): TGCGCCAGCAGCGAAACCACCGGACAGGGGTACACTGAAGCTTTCTTT.

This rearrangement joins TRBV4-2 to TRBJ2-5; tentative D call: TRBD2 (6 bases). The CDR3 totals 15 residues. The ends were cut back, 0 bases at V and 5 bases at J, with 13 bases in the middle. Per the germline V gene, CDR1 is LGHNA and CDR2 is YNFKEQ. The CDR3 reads CASSQDWGGRETQYF. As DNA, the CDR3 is TGTGCCAGCAGCCAAGATTGGGGAGGTCGTGAGACCCAGTACTTC.

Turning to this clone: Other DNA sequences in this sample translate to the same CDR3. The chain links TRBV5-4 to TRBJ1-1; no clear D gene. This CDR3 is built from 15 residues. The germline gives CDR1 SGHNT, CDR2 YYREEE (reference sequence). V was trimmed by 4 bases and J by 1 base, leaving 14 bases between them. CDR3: CASSLPPGRNTEAFF. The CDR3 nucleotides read TGTGCCAGCAGCCTACCCCCTGGGCGGAACACTGAAGCTTTCTTT.